The clone carrying this T cell receptor beta chain was seen repeatedly, ten times or more. Its target is unknown. TCRdb fed the reads into MiXCR, producing one record per CDR3 protein. In the table there are under 300,000 distinct CDR3 sequences, 22% of which are singletons. The sample originates from a study of T cell repertoires in cytomegalovirus infection. As for the study in general: Used in the study were CMV epitopes, some recently identified and HLA-C-restricted, others well-studied and HLA-B-restricted. Points from the study as a whole: The ex vivo response showed dominance by HLA-C-restricted CMV-specific TCR beta clonotypes.

V shed 5 bases and J 9 bases; nucleotides not matched to a gene: 8. The CDR3 loop spans 15 amino acids. Germline V gene data show CDR1 as SGHTA and CDR2 as FQGNSA. The V gene is TRBV7-2, the J gene TRBJ2-1, with 12 bases matching TRBD2. This sequence was found in a human donor in good health (CMV status not recorded). Some clones in this sample may be carry-over from other donors' samples. This sample comprised cultured PBMCs, obtained from culture after CMV antigen stimulation. The CDR3 loop is CASSPTASGRVEQFF. CDR3 in DNA: TGTGCCAGCAGCCCCACCGCTAGCGGGAGGGTTGAGCAGTTCTTC.